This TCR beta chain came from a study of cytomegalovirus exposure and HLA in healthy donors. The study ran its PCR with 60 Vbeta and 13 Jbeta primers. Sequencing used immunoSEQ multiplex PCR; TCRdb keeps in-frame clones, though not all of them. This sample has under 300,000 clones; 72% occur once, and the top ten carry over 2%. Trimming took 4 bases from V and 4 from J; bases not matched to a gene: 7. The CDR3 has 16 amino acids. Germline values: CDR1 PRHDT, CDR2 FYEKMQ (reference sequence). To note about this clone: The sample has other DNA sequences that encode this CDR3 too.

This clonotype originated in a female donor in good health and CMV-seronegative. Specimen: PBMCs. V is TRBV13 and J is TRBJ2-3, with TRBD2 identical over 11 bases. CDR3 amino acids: CASSSPTSGNADTQYF. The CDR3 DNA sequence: TGTGCCAGCAGCTCCCCGACTAGCGGGAACGCAGATACGCAGTATTTT. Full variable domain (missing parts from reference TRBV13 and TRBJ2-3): AAGVIQSPRHLIKEKRETATLKCYPIPRHDTVYWYQQGPGQDPQFLISFYEKMQSDKGSIPDRFSAQQFSDYHSELNMSSLELGDSALYFCASSSPTSGNADTQYFGPGTRLTVL.